Below are 32 T cell receptor beta chains sequenced from a single sample in a study of human T cells and chemical hapten exposure. Time point specified: healthy volunteer bleed at 2 weeks. Unfractionated whole blood yielded the extracted total RNA. TCRdb recomputed calls from the RACE reads with MiXCR, one row per CDR3 protein. The profile covers over 100,000 distinct CDR3 sequences, with approximately 8.3% appearing a single time and about 2% taken by the ten largest. Sequences were obtained from whole blood. These receptors were collected from a male donor in good health. Some clones in this sample may be carry-over from other donors' samples.

This clonotype was observed a handful of times. This chain links TRBV10-3 with TRBJ2-2; D tentatively reads TRBD1 or TRBD2 (5 bases each). The CDR3 loop spans 17 amino acids. Looked up from germline, CDR1 is ENHRY and CDR2 is SYGVKD. V lost 4 bases and J 4 bases, leaving 19 bases between the germline ends. In nucleotides, the CDR3 is TGTGCCATCAGTGCAATTAGAGCTTCTGGGGGCACCGGGGAGCTGTTTTTT. It yields the protein CAISAIRASGGTGELFF.

This clonotype has a handful of counts. The chain links TRBV12-3 or TRBV12-4 to TRBJ2-3; 7 bases map to TRBD1. Trimming removed 4 bases from V and 0 bases from J; junction bases left unmatched: 4. The CDR3 runs to 15 residues. This CDR3 is CASSSRGFSTDTQYF. CDR3 DNA: TGTGCCAGCAGTTCCAGGGGGTTTAGCACAGATACGCAGTATTTT.

This clonotype turned up a few times. The V gene is TRBV7-2, the J gene TRBJ1-6; a possible D gene is TRBD1 (5 bases). CDR3 length: 12 amino acids. Per the germline V gene, CDR1 is SGHTA and CDR2 is FQGNSA. V was trimmed by 2 bases and J by 12 bases, leaving 8 bases between them. CDR3 loop: CASSLLRVPLHF. DNA of the CDR3: TGTGCCAGCAGCTTACTCAGGGTACCCCTCCACTTT.

This chain joins TRBV20-1 and TRBJ2-1; D unresolved. V lost 5 bases, J lost 8 bases, and 7 bases lay in between. CDR1 and CDR2 (germline): DFQATT, SNEGSKA (reference sequence). The CDR3 is 10 residues long. CDR3 in amino acids: CSAPIDEQFF. CDR3 sequence (DNA): TGCAGTGCTCCCATTGATGAGCAGTTCTTC.

The J gene is TRBJ2-3, the V gene TRBV5-1, with TRBD1 identical over 7 bases. The CDR3 is 15 residues long. Germline V gene data show CDR1 as SGHRS and CDR2 as YFSETQ. The J segment lost 2 bases and the V segment lost 0 bases, leaving 3 bases of the junction unmatched. CDR3 nucleotides: TGCGCCAGCAGCTTGGCCCAGGGGGACACAGATACGCAGTATTTT. It encodes CASSLAQGDTDTQYF.

Only a few counts were recorded for this clonotype. The chain uses TRBV15 and TRBJ2-3; 7 bases match TRBD1. The CDR3 is made up of 17 amino acids. CDR1 and CDR2 (germline): LNHNV, YYDKDF (reference sequence). V was clipped by 2 bases and J by 4 bases; unmatched bases: 12. This chain's CDR3 is CATSRSTTGAGADTQYF. The CDR3 DNA reads as TGTGCCACCAGCAGATCGACAACAGGGGCGGGCGCAGATACGCAGTATTTT.

The rearrangement joins TRBV5-1 to TRBJ2-1; either TRBD1 or TRBD2 may fit D (5 bases each). The CDR3 sequence is 14 residues long. CDR1 is SGHRS, CDR2 YFSETQ, per germline. The germline V and J ends were trimmed by 4 bases and 6 bases, with 14 bases remaining between them. CDR3 sequence: CASSPGTEGNEQFF. DNA for the CDR3: TGCGCCAGCAGCCCTGGGACCGAGGGCAATGAGCAGTTCTTC.

CDR3 region: CASSPGAGNTIYF. In DNA form, the CDR3 reads TGTGCCAGCAGCCCGGGCGCTGGAAACACCATATATTTT. This rearrangement joins TRBV7-9 to TRBJ1-3; D not certain. The V gene lost 5 bases and the J gene lost 2 bases, with 7 bases spanning the gap. CDR3 length: 13 amino acids. From germline, CDR1 is SEHNR and CDR2 FQNEAQ (reference sequence).

There are a few counts of this clonotype. The genes are TRBV15 and TRBJ2-3; weak D call: TRBD1 (5 bases). Trimming removed 5 bases at V and 4 bases at J, with 10 bases between. In germline, CDR1 is LNHNV, CDR2 YYDKDF (reference sequence). The CDR3 consists of 13 residues. The CDR3 DNA reads TGTGCCACCAGCCCCCCAGGGCCAGATACGCAGTATTTT. It specifies CATSPPGPDTQYF.

There are many counts of this clonotype. The V gene is TRBV19, the J gene TRBJ2-4; TRBD1 aligns across 8 bases. The CDR3 extends over 14 amino acids. CDR1 is LNHDA, CDR2 SQIVND, per germline (reference sequence). The ends lost 9 bases at V and 0 bases at J; junction bases unmatched: 4. Here the CDR3 DNA reads TGTGCCAGCCAGACAGGGGTAGCCAAAAACATTCAGTACTTC. This encodes CASQTGVAKNIQYF.

This clonotype was seen more than once but under ten times. The chain employs TRBV20-1 and TRBJ2-6; no definite D call. The germline V and J ends were trimmed by 3 bases and 2 bases, with 14 bases remaining between them. The germline gives CDR1 DFQATT, CDR2 SNEGSKA (reference sequence). This CDR3 contains 16 residues. Here the CDR3 DNA reads TGCAGTGCTAGCACCCGCCAAGGAACTGGGGCCAACGTCCTGACTTTC. Translating gives CSASTRQGTGANVLTF.

This clonotype came up a few times. The V call is TRBV2, the J call TRBJ2-1; 12 bases map to TRBD2. Trimming cost V 7 bases and J 6 bases; bases outside gene matches: 7. The germline gives CDR1 SNHLY, CDR2 FYNNEI. This CDR3 comprises 15 residues. In DNA form, the CDR3 reads TGTGCCAGCACTAGCGGGGGGGCCCTGTCCAATGAGCAGTTCTTC. It codes for CASTSGGALSNEQFF.

This clonotype was detected ten times or more. V is TRBV18 and J is TRBJ1-1, with D possibly TRBD1 on 5 matching bases. This CDR3 region has 13 residues. From germline, CDR1 is KGHSH and CDR2 LQKENI. Trimming stripped 3 bases from V and 3 bases from J, with 8 bases between. The CDR3: CASSPMGDTEAFF. DNA for the CDR3: TGTGCCAGCTCACCTATGGGGGACACTGAAGCTTTCTTT. Full variable domain (remainder filled in from reference TRBV18 and TRBJ1-1): NAGVMQNPRHLVRRRGQEARLRCSPMKGHSHVYWYRQLPEEGLKFMVYLQKENIIDESGMPKERFSAEFPKEGPSILRIQQVVRGDSAAYFCASSPMGDTEAFFGQGTRLTVV.

V is TRBV2 and J is TRBJ2-7; D not resolved. The CDR3 is 11 residues long. Trimming removed 7 bases from V and 1 base from J, with 5 bases in between. Per germline, CDR1 SNHLY and CDR2 FYNNEI. CDR3 coding DNA: TGTGCCAGCACTATATCCTACGAGCAGTACTTC. It yields the protein CASTISYEQYF.

V and J are TRBV20-1 and TRBJ1-5; D is perhaps TRBD1 (5 bases). This CDR3 has 14 residues. Trimming cost V 3 bases and J 6 bases, with 15 bases left between them. From germline, CDR1 is DFQATT and CDR2 SNEGSKA (reference sequence). The CDR3 DNA is TGCAGTGCTAGGGTCGCGGGGGAGGGTCAGCCCCAGCATTTT. Translating it yields CSARVAGEGQPQHF.

On this clonotype itself: Given a much more abundant clone one base away, this may be a read error. The conserved final phenylalanine or tryptophan is absent from the CDR3, which likely points to a read error. The chain is built from TRBV28 and TRBJ2-1, with TRBD2 identical over 9 bases. Per germline, CDR1 MDHEN and CDR2 SYDVKM. This CDR3 has 15 amino acids. J lost 7 bases, V lost 2 bases, and 6 bases had no gene match. The DNA for the CDR3 is TGTGCCAGCAGTTTACTGCTAGCGGGGCCGAATGAGCAGTTCTAC. Translation: CASSLLLAGPNEQFY.

This clonotype was detected ten times or more. J is TRBJ2-5 and V is TRBV28, with 12 bases aligning to TRBD2. Germline V gene sequence: CDR1 MDHEN, CDR2 SYDVKM. V lost 6 bases, J lost 9 bases, and 2 bases stayed unmatched. The CDR3 is 12 residues long. Here the CDR3 DNA reads TGTGCCAGCAGCTGGACTAGCGGGGCCCAGTACTTC. Protein: CASSWTSGAQYF. The whole variable domain, filled in from reference TRBV28 and TRBJ2-5, reads DVKVTQSSRYLVKRTGEKVFLECVQDMDHENMFWYRQDPGLGLRLIYFSYDVKMKEKGDIPEGYSVSREKKERFSLILESASTNQTSMYLCASSWTSGAQYFGPGTRLLVL.

V gene TRBV6-5 combines with J gene TRBJ1-5; D unresolved. Germline CDR1 is MNHEY and CDR2 is SVGAGI. V lost 2 bases and J lost 8, with 10 bases in between. The CDR3 has 13 amino acids. The CDR3: CASSYAPTKPQHF. For the CDR3, the DNA is TGTGCCAGCAGTTACGCTCCGACTAAGCCCCAGCATTTT.

The chain carries TRBV5-6 and TRBJ2-7; D is possibly TRBD2 (6 bases). The CDR3 loop spans 15 amino acids. CDR1 and CDR2 from the germline V gene are SGHDT and YYEEEE. Trimming stripped 0 bases from V and 3 bases from J, with 13 bases between. The DNA of the CDR3 is TGTGCCAGCAGCTTGGATCCCAGCGGGTTCTACGAGCAGTACTTC. It specifies CASSLDPSGFYEQYF. Looking up the rest from reference TRBV5-6 and TRBJ2-7 gives the full variable domain: DAGVTQSPTHLIKTRGQQVTLRCSPKSGHDTVSWYQQALGQGPQFIFQYYEEEERQRGNFPDRFSGHQFPNYSSELNVNALLLGDSALYLCASSLDPSGFYEQYFGPGTRLTVT.

This clonotype has more than one count but fewer than ten. V and J are TRBV20-1 and TRBJ2-5; TRBD2 matches at 9 bases. Germline values: CDR1 DFQATT, CDR2 SNEGSKA (reference sequence). This CDR3 spans 14 amino acids. With V trimmed by 2 bases and J by 5 bases, 6 bases remained unmatched. CDR3 in amino acids: CSARWASGKETQYF. The CDR3 DNA is TGCAGTGCTAGATGGGCTAGCGGGAAGGAGACCCAGTACTTC.

This clonotype was seen many times. The genes are TRBV18 and TRBJ1-5; no clear D. Deletions cut 3 bases from V and 6 bases from J, with 24 bases between. Per germline, CDR1 KGHSH and CDR2 LQKENI. This CDR3 region has 18 residues. This CDR3 is CASSPSGLSTRRGQPQHF. The DNA of the CDR3 is TGTGCCAGCTCACCTTCCGGGCTCTCAACCCGGAGAGGTCAGCCCCAGCATTTT.

In its sample, this clonotype was seen many times. This chain uses TRBV6-6 with TRBJ2-7; D possibly corresponds to TRBD1 (5 bases). V lost 4 bases and J 7 bases, leaving 20 bases between the germline ends. Germline CDR1 reads MNHNY; CDR2 reads SVGAGI (reference sequence). This CDR3 is built from 15 residues. This chain's CDR3 is CASSSSQGLGEEQYF. The CDR3 bases are TGTGCCAGCAGTTCCTCGCAGGGTTTAGGTGAAGAGCAGTACTTC.

This clonotype was seen ten or more times. The chain employs TRBV10-3 and TRBJ1-1, with D possibly being TRBD1 (6 bases). The germline CDR1 and CDR2 sequences are ENHRY and SYGVKD. Trimming took 4 bases from V and 4 from J, leaving 16 bases between them. The CDR3 is 15 amino acids. The CDR3 region has the DNA TGTGCCATCAGTGGGTCGGCGCGGGGGGCCACTGAAGCTTTCTTT. It yields the protein CAISGSARGATEAFF.

This clonotype has a single count. A much larger clone differs by one base, so this may be a read error. V usage is TRBV20-1 and J usage is TRBJ1-5; no reliable D call. Germline loops: CDR1 DFQATT, CDR2 SNEGSKA (reference sequence). The CDR3 totals 15 residues. The CDR3 DNA reads TGCAATGCTAGAGTCGGGGTAAGAAGCAATCAGCCCCAGCATTTT. It yields the protein CNARVGVRSNQPQHF.

This clonotype was counted only a few times. The chain uses TRBV27 and TRBJ2-7, with 8 bases fitting TRBD2. Germline V gene data show CDR1 as MNHEY and CDR2 as SMNVEV (reference sequence). V trimming: 8 bases; J trimming: 4 bases; junction bases outside the gene matches: 13. This CDR3 spans 15 amino acids. CDR3 nucleotide sequence: TGTGCCAGCCGTCCGGAGGCGGGAGGAGGGTACGAGCAGTACTTC. Its protein product is CASRPEAGGGYEQYF.

This clonotype was counted between two and nine times. This sequence joins TRBV5-1 and TRBJ2-3; TRBD2 aligns across 16 bases. The CDR3 runs to 18 residues. CDR1 is SGHRS, CDR2 YFSETQ, per germline. V dropped 1 base and J dropped 5; count of bases not matched to a gene: 7. CDR3 nucleotide sequence: TGCGCCAGCAGCTTGTACGGGACTAGCGGGAGGGCCCAAGATACGCAGTATTTT. Encoded protein: CASSLYGTSGRAQDTQYF.

This clonotype was counted a few times. This chain uses TRBV27 with TRBJ1-5; D remains ambiguous. Between the trimmed V and J ends, which lost 0 bases and 6 bases, there was a span of 6 bases. Germline V gene lookup returns CDR1 MNHEY and CDR2 SMNVEV (reference sequence). This CDR3 region has 13 residues. The CDR3 region has the DNA TGTGCCAGCAGTTTATCGTGGGGTCAGCCCCAGCATTTT. Translated, it gives CASSLSWGQPQHF.

This clonotype was seen a few times. In nucleotides, the CDR3 is TGCAGTGCTAGAGAGGGACTAGGGGTCTATGAGCAGTTCTTC. Protein: CSAREGLGVYEQFF. The chain employs TRBV20-1 and TRBJ2-1, with TRBD2 identical over 8 bases. The CDR3 loop spans 14 amino acids. The trim removed 0 bases at V and 8 bases at J, leaving 6 bases unmatched. Germline CDR1 is DFQATT and CDR2 is SNEGSKA (reference sequence).

This chain joins TRBV7-6 and TRBJ2-4, with D tentatively TRBD2 (6 bases). Looked up from germline, CDR1 is SGHVS and CDR2 is FNYEAQ. V shed 5 bases and J shed 3 bases, with 23 bases lying between them. The CDR3 length is 18 residues. This CDR3 is CASSLKSKGLVDKNIQYF. CDR3 DNA: TGTGCCAGCAGCCTAAAATCCAAGGGACTGGTGGACAAAAACATTCAGTACTTC. The whole variable domain, filled in from reference TRBV7-6 and TRBJ2-4, reads GAGVSQSPRYKVTKRGQDVALRCDPISGHVSLYWYRQALGQGPEFLTYFNYEAQQDKSGLPNDRFSAERPEGSISTLTIQRTEQRDSAMYRCASSLKSKGLVDKNIQYFGAGTRLSVL.

This clonotype was detected only a few times. V usage is TRBV6-1 and J usage is TRBJ2-7; D is possibly TRBD2 (6 bases). The CDR3 is made up of 12 amino acids. In germline, CDR1 is MNHNS, CDR2 SASEGT. The V and J ends lost 9 bases and 1 base respectively, with 10 bases between them. CDR3 amino acids: CASGTQSYEQYF. CDR3 DNA: TGTGCCAGTGGGACTCAGTCCTACGAGCAGTACTTC.

The chain carries TRBV29-1 and TRBJ2-3, with TRBD1 matching 8 bases. Germline values: CDR1 SQVTM, CDR2 ANQGSEA. There are 14 residues in the CDR3. The V and J ends lost 4 bases and 9 bases, in that order; junction bases with no gene match: 12. The CDR3 region is CSVVKGQDQGTQYF. CDR3 bases: TGCAGCGTTGTGAAGGGACAGGATCAAGGAACGCAGTATTTT.

This clonotype has at least ten counts. The chain is built from TRBV7-9 and TRBJ2-5; a possible D gene is TRBD1 (5 bases). CDR1 and CDR2 (germline): SEHNR, FQNEAQ (reference sequence). Trimming removed 5 bases from V and 2 bases from J, with 15 bases in between. The CDR3 is 15 residues long. The CDR3, as DNA: TGTGCCAGCAGCCAGAAGCAGGGCGAGCAAGAGACCCAGTACTTC. Amino acid sequence: CASSQKQGEQETQYF.